This TCR beta chain comes out of a study of radiotherapy plus CTLA-4 blockade in lung cancer. People whose metastatic non-small-cell lung cancer was chemo-refractory got focal radiation along with CTLA-4 blockade by ipilimumab. Regarding the study as a whole: How blood T cell clones changed early, along with interferon-beta, reportedly forecast response best. Radiotherapy was combined with ipilimumab, and tumor-derived TCR clones then expanded in blood.

Concerning this clone: Its antigen is still unknown.

Repertoires were generated with immunoSEQ multiplex PCR, while TCRdb's copy carries only in-frame clones and drops some. The sample includes roughly 130,000 clones, over 80% of them seen just once. The CDR3 sequence is 11 residues long. Trimming pared 8 bases from V and 2 bases from J, leaving 5 bases between. Germline assignment: CDR1 SGDLS and CDR2 YYNGEE. The rearrangement links TRBV9 to TRBJ1-3; D unresolved. This sample comprised peripheral blood, obtained from a patient treated with radiotherapy plus ipilimumab. The TCR sequence derives from a human donor with non-small cell lung cancer that progressed on radiotherapy plus ipilimumab. CDR3 sequence (DNA): TGTGCCAGTGGCCCTGGAAACACCATATATTTT. This gives the protein CASGPGNTIYF.